The 22 T cell receptor beta chains given below trace back to one sample, sequenced in a study of T cell repertoires in cytomegalovirus infection. The antigens of these receptors remain unknown. TCRdb independently ran MiXCR on the reads; one entry per CDR3 protein. The data show fewer than 850,000 distinct CDR3 sequences, just under 30% seen once. The source material was cultured CD8+ T cells from PBMCs, sampled from culture after CMV antigen stimulation. The receptor source for this set is a human donor in good health (CMV status not recorded). Some clones in this sample may be carry-over from other donors' samples.

This clonotype has just a few counts. Here the CDR3 DNA reads TGTGCCAGCACCCTGACGACGACTAATGAAAAACTGTTTTTT. Protein product: CASTLTTTNEKLFF. The chain links TRBV7-9 to TRBJ1-4; D is undetermined. Per germline, CDR1 SEHNR and CDR2 FQNEAQ (reference sequence). This CDR3 has 14 amino acids. Trimming removed 7 bases from V and 2 bases from J, with 11 bases in between.

This clonotype was detected only a few times. This chain uses TRBV10-3 with TRBJ2-7; 11 bases map to TRBD1. The CDR3 runs 19 residues. Germline CDR1 and CDR2: ENHRY and SYGVKD. Losses at the gene ends were 7 bases for V and 3 bases for J; bases not matched to a gene: 20. The DNA of the CDR3 is TGTGCCATCACCCTCTCTCGGGGGACAGGGGGAAATCGGTTCTACGAGCAGTACTTC. Protein: CAITLSRGTGGNRFYEQYF.

This clonotype was picked up a small number of times. The chain employs TRBV12-3 or TRBV12-4 and TRBJ1-1; D perhaps matches TRBD1 (5 bases). CDR3 length equals 15 residues. V gave up 2 bases and J gave up 4 bases, with 14 bases separating them. CDR3 residues: CASSLSPGTTTEAFF. The CDR3 DNA follows: TGTGCCAGCAGTTTATCACCAGGGACCACCACTGAAGCTTTCTTT.

This clonotype was seen only a few times. This chain uses TRBV19 with TRBJ1-5; the D is unclear. V lost 1 base, J lost 6 bases, and 13 bases lay in between. CDR1 and CDR2 from the germline V gene are LNHDA and SQIVND (reference sequence). This CDR3 has 15 amino acids. CDR3 in amino acids: CASSIVAVGPQPQHF. CDR3 nucleotides: TGTGCCAGTAGTATAGTGGCAGTCGGGCCTCAGCCCCAGCATTTT. Together with reference TRBV19 and TRBJ1-5, the CDR3 gives the full variable domain: DGGITQSPKYLFRKEGQNVTLSCEQNLNHDAMYWYRQDPGQGLRLIYYSQIVNDFQKGDIAEGYSVSREKKESFPLTVTSAQKNPTAFYLCASSIVAVGPQPQHFGDGTRLSIL.

The rearrangement uses TRBV6-5 and TRBJ2-7; 7 bases map to TRBD2. The CDR3 is 13 residues long. Germline assignment: CDR1 MNHEY and CDR2 SVGAGI. With V trimmed by 6 bases and J by 3 bases, 5 bases remained unmatched. The DNA for the CDR3 is TGTGCCAGCAGGGGAGGGACTTACTACGAGCAGTACGTC. This translates into CASRGGTYYEQYV.

The chain couples TRBV7-6 to TRBJ2-7; no firm D call. V lost 0 bases and J lost 4, with 7 bases in between. The CDR3 extends over 13 amino acids. CDR1 SGHVS and CDR2 FNYEAQ come from the germline V gene. CDR3 loop: CASSLAPNYEQYV. CDR3 nucleotides: TGTGCCAGCAGCTTAGCCCCCAATTACGAGCAGTACGTC.

The chain joins TRBV7-6 to TRBJ2-2; D not resolved. Between the trimmed V and J ends, which lost 6 bases and 7 bases, there was a span of 15 bases. There are 14 residues in the CDR3. From germline, CDR1 is SGHVS and CDR2 FNYEAQ. CDR3 sequence (DNA): TGTGCCAGCAGTTCGGTCGGTCCTAGCGGGGAGCTGTTTTTT. It translates to CASSSVGPSGELFF.

There are a few counts of this clonotype. This sequence joins TRBV7-6 and TRBJ1-6; no clear D. Looked up from germline, CDR1 is SGHVS and CDR2 is FNYEAQ. Trimming left V 0 bases short and J 5 bases short, with 14 bases between. CDR3 size: 17 residues. In DNA, the CDR3 is TGTGCCAGCAGCTTAGCGCATAGGCCAGTCCATAATTCACCCCTCCACTTT. This codes for CASSLAHRPVHNSPLHF.

This rearrangement joins TRBV15 to TRBJ2-3, with 14 nucleotides matching TRBD2. The trim removed 3 bases at V and 4 bases at J, leaving 6 bases unmatched. CDR3 length: 17 amino acids. CDR1 LNHNV and CDR2 YYDKDF come from the germline V gene (reference sequence). CDR3 bases: TGTGCCACCAGCAGCACGACTAGCGGGGGGGCCCCAGATACGCAGTATTTT. Translating gives CATSSTTSGGAPDTQYF. The variable domain in full, completed from reference TRBV15 and TRBJ2-3, reads DAMVIQNPRYQVTQFGKPVTLSCSQTLNHNVMYWYQQKSSQAPKLLFHYYDKDFNNEADTPDNFQSRRPNTSFCFLDIRSPGLGDTAMYLCATSSTTSGGAPDTQYFGPGTRLTVL.

This sequence joins TRBV6-4 and TRBJ2-5; 14 bases align to TRBD2. Germline assignment: CDR1 MRHNA and CDR2 SNTAGT. V lost 6 bases and J lost 5; bases outside the gene matches: 5. This CDR3 has 15 amino acids. CDR3 protein: CASSEGLAGVETQYF. The CDR3 region has the DNA TGTGCCAGCAGCGAGGGACTAGCGGGGGTGGAGACCCAGTACTTC.

This chain uses TRBV5-4 with TRBJ2-7; D remains ambiguous. Germline V lookup: CDR1 SGHNT, CDR2 YYREEE (reference sequence). The V and J ends lost 0 bases and 1 base respectively, with 11 bases between them. This CDR3 region has 15 residues. CDR3 nucleotides: TGTGCCAGCAGCTTGGAAGGTGCCCAGTCCTACGAGCAGTACTTC. Translating gives CASSLEGAQSYEQYF.

The CDR3, as DNA: TGTGCCTCCACCGGGACTAGCGGGATCCAAGAGACCCAGTACTTC. This encodes CASTGTSGIQETQYF. The chain links TRBV6-2 or TRBV6-3 to TRBJ2-5, with 13 bases identical to TRBD2. There are 15 residues in the CDR3. Trimming removed 11 bases from V and 1 base from J; junction bases left unmatched: 7. Germline V gene sequence: CDR1 MNHEY, CDR2 SVGEGT.

This chain links TRBV19 with TRBJ2-1; 9 nucleotides agree with TRBD2. The CDR3 runs 15 residues. Germline V gene sequence: CDR1 LNHDA, CDR2 SQIVND (reference sequence). J lost 8 bases, V lost 5 bases, and 10 bases had no gene match. CDR3 residues: CASSAPSGAPYEQFF. The CDR3 DNA follows: TGTGCCAGTAGTGCCCCTAGCGGGGCCCCCTATGAGCAGTTCTTC.

Turning to this clonotype: Possible read error: a much larger clone is one base away. The CDR3 sequence is CASSLRTIPLLDTEAFF. The CDR3, as DNA: TGTGCCAGCAGCTTAAGGACAATCCCCCTCCTGGACACTGAAGCTTTCTTT. The chain recombines TRBV7-2 with TRBJ1-1; possibly TRBD1 for D (5 bases). The CDR3 is made up of 17 amino acids. V was trimmed by 2 bases and J by 3 bases, leaving 19 bases between them. The germline V gene has CDR1 SGHTA and CDR2 FQGNSA. The full variable domain, completed using reference TRBV7-2 and TRBJ1-1, is GAGVSQSPSNKVTEKGKDVELRCDPISGHTALYWYRQSLGQGLEFLIYFQGNSAPDKSGLPSDRFSAERTGGSVSTLTIQRTQQEDSAVYLCASSLRTIPLLDTEAFFGQGTRLTVV.

Details on this clonotype: One base away lies a much larger clone, so this may be a sequencing read error. This sequence joins TRBV9 and TRBJ1-1, with D hard to call. Deletions cut 3 bases from V and 5 bases from J, with 5 bases between. This CDR3 region has 11 residues. Per germline, CDR1 SGDLS and CDR2 YYNGEE. CDR3 loop: CASSARTEAFF. Here the CDR3 DNA reads TGTGCCAGCAGCGCTCGGACTGAAGCTTTCTTT. Using reference TRBV9 and TRBJ1-1 for the parts outside the CDR3, the full variable domain is DSGVTQTPKHLITATGQRVTLRCSPRSGDLSVYWYQQSLDQGLQFLIQYYNGEERAKGNILERFSAQQFPDLHSELNLSSLELGDSALYFCASSARTEAFFGQGTRLTVV.

V and J are TRBV2 and TRBJ2-3; D possibly corresponds to TRBD1 (6 bases). This CDR3 has 13 amino acids. The V end was cut by 7 bases, the J end by 5 bases, with 13 bases between. The germline V gene has CDR1 SNHLY and CDR2 FYNNEI. The CDR3: CASIPQGGDTQYF. CDR3 coding DNA: TGTGCCAGCATCCCACAGGGTGGAGATACGCAGTATTTT.

J is TRBJ1-2 and V is TRBV5-6; 7 bases are shared with TRBD1. This CDR3 has 14 amino acids. The ends lost 3 bases at V and 4 bases at J; junction bases unmatched: 6. Per the germline V gene, CDR1 is SGHDT and CDR2 is YYEEEE. The CDR3 is CASSSTGLVYGYTF. CDR3 nucleotides: TGTGCCAGCAGCTCGACAGGGTTAGTCTATGGCTACACCTTC. The full variable domain, completed using reference TRBV5-6 and TRBJ1-2, is DAGVTQSPTHLIKTRGQQVTLRCSPKSGHDTVSWYQQALGQGPQFIFQYYEEEERQRGNFPDRFSGHQFPNYSSELNVNALLLGDSALYLCASSSTGLVYGYTFGSGTRLTVV.

This clonotype was found once. The chain links TRBV19 to TRBJ1-6; no definite D call. Trimming removed 5 bases from V and 0 bases from J, with 14 bases in between. This CDR3 contains 17 residues. CDR1 is LNHDA, CDR2 SQIVND, per germline (reference sequence). The CDR3 bases are TGTGCCAGTAGTCCCTCCTGGAGAAGCTCCTATAATTCACCCCTCCACTTT. It codes for CASSPSWRSSYNSPLHF.

The rearrangement uses TRBV7-6 and TRBJ2-4; D is unclear. Looked up from germline, CDR1 is SGHVS and CDR2 is FNYEAQ. V lost 4 bases, J lost 2 bases, and 9 bases lay in between. The length of the CDR3 is 14 residues. The CDR3 is CASSSDGTKNIQYF. CDR3 DNA: TGTGCCAGCAGCTCGGATGGGACCAAAAACATTCAGTACTTC.

The V and J genes are TRBV20-1 and TRBJ2-1; D remains ambiguous. V was clipped by 0 bases and J by 8 bases, with 5 bases between them. Germline V lookup: CDR1 DFQATT, CDR2 SNEGSKA (reference sequence). The CDR3 is made up of 11 amino acids. The CDR3 region has the DNA TGCAGTGCTAGAGAGGGCCATGAGCAGTTCTTC. It specifies CSAREGHEQFF.

This clonotype has a count of ten or more. The chain has TRBV7-6 and TRBJ2-6; D is perhaps TRBD1 or TRBD2 (5 bases each). The CDR3 is 15 residues long. CDR1 and CDR2 from the germline V gene are SGHVS and FNYEAQ. The V end was cut by 4 bases, the J end by 1 base, with 8 bases between. The CDR3 sequence: CASSSGRSGANVLTF. For the CDR3, the DNA is TGTGCCAGCAGCTCAGGGAGATCTGGGGCCAACGTCCTGACTTTC.

The chain joins TRBV28 to TRBJ2-5; possible D gene TRBD2, 5 bases. The CDR3 has 15 amino acids. The V gene lost 6 bases and the J gene lost 3 bases, with 17 bases spanning the gap. The V gene's germline CDR1 is MDHEN and CDR2 SYDVKM. The CDR3 DNA reads as TGTGCCAGCAGACCTCTCGGGATCGGTAAAGAGACCCAGTACTTC. Translated, it gives CASRPLGIGKETQYF.